This T cell receptor (beta chain) was recovered during a study of T cells after yellow fever vaccination (dated by TCRdb to about 2019). Context from the whole study: The SMART-Seq v4 Ultra Low Input RNA kit was used to prepare libraries from fractions with low cell numbers. Bulk TCR alpha and beta repertoires were sequenced longitudinally to track T-cell clones before and after primary and booster YFV17D yellow fever vaccination. Blood was drawn at multiple timepoints before and after primary and secondary immunization, with bulk PBMC replicates and cell subsets isolated. Two healthy male donors, one aged 18 to 29 and one aged 30 to 40 years, made up the cohort. Broader findings and caveats from the paper: FACS-sorted repertoires could contain abundant contaminating clonotypes from the bulk population, so computational filtering was required. The study included only two donors, which limits how far the findings can be generalized. A small share of clonotypes was detected in both CD4 and CD8 compartments, with the overlap likely arising from convergent recombination. Most clones expanded after primary vaccination were re-detected after the booster (96% of CD4 and about nine tenths of CD8), suggesting broad memory maintenance. Compared with the primary T-cell response, the secondary T-cell response was faster but weaker, reaching its peak on day 5 rather than on day 15.

A word on this clonotype: There is no known antigen for this receptor. No base quality values were provided; no much bigger clone lies one nucleotide off.

TCR cDNA was synthesized by 5'RACE template switching, through which a universal primer site and unique molecular identifiers were introduced. Priming of cDNA synthesis was performed from both the TCR alpha and TCR beta constant segments. Library amplification involved two PCR steps, and the second step added sample barcodes and sequencing adapters. Sequencing of libraries was done on Illumina HiSeq 2500 (2x100 bp) or NovaSeq (2x150 bp). Turning to the authors' computational methods: Reads were demultiplexed and collapsed into UMI consensus sequences with MIGEC, and V(D)J alignment was performed with MiXCR. Vaccine-responding clonotypes were identified with edgeR using replicate PBMC samples, with FDR below 0.01 and a log2 fold change above 5 up to day 15 being required. CD4 or CD8 identity was assigned to each bulk clonotype according to whether the clonotype was present at higher abundance in the sequenced CD4 repertoire or the sequenced CD8 repertoire. TCRdb itself trimmed the public reads at Q25 with fastp, ran MiXCR and retained productive beta chains. Duplicate CDR3 protein sequences are folded into a single record with the most common DNA and genes. In this record, the V and J calls reflect TCRdb's handling and not the investigators' own analysis. This sample has approximately 550,000 distinct CDR3 sequences in its table, and about 13% of those were observed once. The leading ten clones occupy over 11% of the sample.

In light of the paper, this sample's treatment or condition label describes: live attenuated yellow fever vaccine strain. Two biological replicates of bulk PBMCs were collected at each blood-draw timepoint. PBMCs were isolated from peripheral blood using a standard Ficoll-Paque protocol. TriZol was used to extract RNA from bulk PBMCs, CD4 and CD8 fractions, and dextramer-positive and dextramer-negative fractions. The sequenced sample was PBMCs, obtained on the day of the yellow fever booster vaccination. The TCR was taken from a young man who received the YFV17D yellow fever vaccine.

The DNA reads TGTGCCAGCAGCGCAGAGACAGGGTATGATGAAGCTTTCTTT. Translated, it reads CASSAETGYDEAFF. Rearrangement joined TRBV7-9 to TRBJ1-1; TRBD1 fits 7 bases in the junction. Looking up the germline V gene (reference sequence) yields CDR1 SEHNR and CDR2 FQNEAQ. Spanning cysteine to phenylalanine, the CDR3 consists of 14 amino acids. Here the CDR3 DNA is all that survives: 42 bases in frame from base 1. V is cut back by 5 bases and J by 7 bases, with 10 bases in the junction unmatched.